This entry features one T cell receptor beta chain sequence. A far larger clone is a single base away, which makes a read error likely. The sample comes from a study of T cell responses to AZD1222 COVID-19 vaccine. The V gene end was trimmed by 5 bases and the J gene end by 2 bases; junction bases not matched to a gene: 1. The germline CDR1 and CDR2 sequences are MNHEY and SVGAGI. CDR3 length equals 14 residues. This table comes from immunoSEQ multiplex PCR, and its TCRdb copy is limited to in-frame clones, with some not included. The sample yields tens of thousands of clones, roughly 88% seen once. The sample was peripheral blood, taken 28 days after the second AZD1222 dose. The receptor comes from an adult who received the AZD1222 COVID-19 vaccine. The chain recombines TRBV6-5 with TRBJ1-5, with 9 positions matching TRBD1. CDR3 in DNA: TGTGCCAGCAGTCGGACAGGGGGCAATCAGCCCCAGCATTTT. Translation gives CASSRTGGNQPQHF.